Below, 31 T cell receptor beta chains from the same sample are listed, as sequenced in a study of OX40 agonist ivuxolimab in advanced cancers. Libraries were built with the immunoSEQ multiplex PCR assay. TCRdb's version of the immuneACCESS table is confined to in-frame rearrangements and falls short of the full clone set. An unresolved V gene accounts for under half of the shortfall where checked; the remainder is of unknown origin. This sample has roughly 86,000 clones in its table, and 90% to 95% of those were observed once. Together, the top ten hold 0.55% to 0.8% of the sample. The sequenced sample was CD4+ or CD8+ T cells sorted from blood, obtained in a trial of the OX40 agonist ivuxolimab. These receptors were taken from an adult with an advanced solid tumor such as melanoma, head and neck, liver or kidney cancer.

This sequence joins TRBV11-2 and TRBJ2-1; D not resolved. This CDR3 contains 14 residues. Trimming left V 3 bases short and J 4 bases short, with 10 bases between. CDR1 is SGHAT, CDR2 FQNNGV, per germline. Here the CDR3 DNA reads TGTGCCAGCAGCTTGGGCGGCCGTTACAATGAGCAGTTCTTC. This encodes CASSLGGRYNEQFF.

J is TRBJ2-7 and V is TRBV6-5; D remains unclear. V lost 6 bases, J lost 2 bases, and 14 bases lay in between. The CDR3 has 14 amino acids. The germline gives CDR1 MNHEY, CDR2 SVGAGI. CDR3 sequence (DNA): TGTGCCAGCAGCCCACAGAACGGACCCTACGAGCAGTACTTC. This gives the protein CASSPQNGPYEQYF.

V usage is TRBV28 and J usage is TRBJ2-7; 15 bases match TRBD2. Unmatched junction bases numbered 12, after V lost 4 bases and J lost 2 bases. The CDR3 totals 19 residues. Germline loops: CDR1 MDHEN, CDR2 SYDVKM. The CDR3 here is CASSYNPGTSGRLAYEQYF. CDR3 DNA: TGTGCCAGCAGTTACAACCCCGGGACTAGCGGGAGGTTAGCCTACGAGCAGTACTTC.

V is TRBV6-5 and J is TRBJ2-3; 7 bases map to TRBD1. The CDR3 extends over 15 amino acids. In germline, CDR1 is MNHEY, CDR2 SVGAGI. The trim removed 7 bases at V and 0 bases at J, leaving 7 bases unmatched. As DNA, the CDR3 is TGTGCCAGCACCAGACAGGGAACTAGCACAGATACGCAGTATTTT. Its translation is CASTRQGTSTDTQYF.

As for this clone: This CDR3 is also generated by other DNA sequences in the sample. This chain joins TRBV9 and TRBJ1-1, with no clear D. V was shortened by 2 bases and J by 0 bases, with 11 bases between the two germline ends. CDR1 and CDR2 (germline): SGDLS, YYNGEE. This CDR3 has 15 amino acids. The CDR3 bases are TGTGCCAGCAGCGTGGGTTCAGGCCTGAACACTGAAGCTTTCTTT. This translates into CASSVGSGLNTEAFF.

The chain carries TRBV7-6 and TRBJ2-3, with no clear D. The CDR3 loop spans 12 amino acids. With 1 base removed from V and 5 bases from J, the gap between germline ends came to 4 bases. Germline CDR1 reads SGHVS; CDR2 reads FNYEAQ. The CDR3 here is CASSLELDTQYF. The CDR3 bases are TGTGCCAGCAGCTTAGAATTAGATACGCAGTATTTT.

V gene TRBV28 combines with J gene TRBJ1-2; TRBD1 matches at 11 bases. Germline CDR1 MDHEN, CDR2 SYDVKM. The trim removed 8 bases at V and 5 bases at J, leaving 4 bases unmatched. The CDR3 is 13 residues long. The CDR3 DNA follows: TGTGCCAGCGCCGGACAGGGGGCATATGGCTACACCTTC. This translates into CASAGQGAYGYTF.

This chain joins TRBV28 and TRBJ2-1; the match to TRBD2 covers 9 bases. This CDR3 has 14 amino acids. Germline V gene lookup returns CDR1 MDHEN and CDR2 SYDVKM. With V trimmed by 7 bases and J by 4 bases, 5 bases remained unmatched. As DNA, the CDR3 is TGTGCCAGCACGCTAGCGGGAAGGTACAATGAGCAGTTCTTC. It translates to CASTLAGRYNEQFF.

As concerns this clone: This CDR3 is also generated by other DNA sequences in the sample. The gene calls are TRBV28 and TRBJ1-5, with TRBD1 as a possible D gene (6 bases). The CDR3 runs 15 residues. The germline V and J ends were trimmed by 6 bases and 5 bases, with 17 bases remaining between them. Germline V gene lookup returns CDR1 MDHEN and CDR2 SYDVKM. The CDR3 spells CASREGGQGYQPQHF. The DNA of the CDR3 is TGTGCCAGCAGGGAGGGGGGGCAGGGGTATCAGCCCCAGCATTTT.

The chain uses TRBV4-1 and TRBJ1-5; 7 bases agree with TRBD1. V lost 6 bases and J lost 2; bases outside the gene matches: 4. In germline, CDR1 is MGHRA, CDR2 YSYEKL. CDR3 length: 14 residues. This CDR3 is CASSMQGGNQPQHF. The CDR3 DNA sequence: TGCGCCAGCAGTATGCAGGGGGGCAATCAGCCCCAGCATTTT.

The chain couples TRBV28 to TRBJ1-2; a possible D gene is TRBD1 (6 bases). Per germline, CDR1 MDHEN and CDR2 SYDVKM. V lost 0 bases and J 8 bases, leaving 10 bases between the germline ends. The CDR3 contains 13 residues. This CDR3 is CASSLWAGEGYTF. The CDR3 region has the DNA TGTGCCAGCAGTTTATGGGCAGGGGAGGGCTACACCTTC.

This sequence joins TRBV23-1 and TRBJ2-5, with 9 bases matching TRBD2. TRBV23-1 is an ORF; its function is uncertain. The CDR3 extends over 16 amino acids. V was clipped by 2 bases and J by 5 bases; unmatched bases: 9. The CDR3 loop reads CASSQKLAGEGETQYF. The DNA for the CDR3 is TGCGCCAGCAGTCAAAAGTTAGCGGGAGAGGGGGAGACCCAGTACTTC.

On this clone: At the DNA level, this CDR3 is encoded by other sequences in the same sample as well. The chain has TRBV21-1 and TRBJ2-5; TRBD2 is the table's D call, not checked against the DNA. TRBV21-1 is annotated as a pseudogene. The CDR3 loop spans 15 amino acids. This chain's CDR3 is CASSRSTDYQETQYF. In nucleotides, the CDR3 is TGTGCCAGCAGCCGGTCCACCGACTACCAAGAGACCCAGTACTTC.

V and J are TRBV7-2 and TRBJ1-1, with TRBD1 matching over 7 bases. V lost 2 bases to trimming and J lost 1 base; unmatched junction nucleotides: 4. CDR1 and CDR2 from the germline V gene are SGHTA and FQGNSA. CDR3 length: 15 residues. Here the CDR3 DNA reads TGTGCCAGCAGCTTACAAAACAGGGGGAACACTGAAGCTTTCTTT. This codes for CASSLQNRGNTEAFF.

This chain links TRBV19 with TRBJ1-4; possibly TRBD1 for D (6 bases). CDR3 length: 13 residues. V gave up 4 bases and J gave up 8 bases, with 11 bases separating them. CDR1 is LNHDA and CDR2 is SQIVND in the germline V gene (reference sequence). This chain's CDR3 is CASSTQGWEKLFF. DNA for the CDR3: TGTGCCAGTAGTACACAGGGTTGGGAAAAACTGTTTTTT.

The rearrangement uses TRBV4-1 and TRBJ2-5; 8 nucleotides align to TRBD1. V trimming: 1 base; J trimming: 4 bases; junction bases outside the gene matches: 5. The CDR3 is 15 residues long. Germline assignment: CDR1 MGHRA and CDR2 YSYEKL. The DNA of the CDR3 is TGCGCCAGCAGCCAAGGACAGGGGACGCGAGAGACCCAGTACTTC. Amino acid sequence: CASSQGQGTRETQYF.

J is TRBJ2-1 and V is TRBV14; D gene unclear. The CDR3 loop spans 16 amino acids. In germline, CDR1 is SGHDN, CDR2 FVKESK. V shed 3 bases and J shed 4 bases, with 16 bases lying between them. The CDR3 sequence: CASSQLGSYEYNEQFF. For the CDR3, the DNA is TGTGCCAGCAGCCAGTTAGGCTCCTACGAATACAATGAGCAGTTCTTC.

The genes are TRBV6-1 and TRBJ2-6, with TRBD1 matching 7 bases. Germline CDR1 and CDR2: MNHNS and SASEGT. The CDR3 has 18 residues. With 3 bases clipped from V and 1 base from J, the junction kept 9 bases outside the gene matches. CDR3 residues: CASSDPRGQRSGANVLTF. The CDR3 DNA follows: TGTGCCAGCAGTGACCCAAGGGGACAGAGGTCTGGGGCCAACGTCCTGACTTTC.

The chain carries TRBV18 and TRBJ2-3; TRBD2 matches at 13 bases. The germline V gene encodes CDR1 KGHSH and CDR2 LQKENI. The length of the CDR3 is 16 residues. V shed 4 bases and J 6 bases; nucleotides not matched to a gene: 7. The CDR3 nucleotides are TGTGCCAGCTCACTCGGACTAGCGGGAGCGGGGGATACGCAGTATTTT. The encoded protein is CASSLGLAGAGDTQYF. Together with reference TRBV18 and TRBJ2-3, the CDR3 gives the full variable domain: NAGVMQNPRHLVRRRGQEARLRCSPMKGHSHVYWYRQLPEEGLKFMVYLQKENIIDESGMPKERFSAEFPKEGPSILRIQQVVRGDSAAYFCASSLGLAGAGDTQYFGPGTRLTVL.

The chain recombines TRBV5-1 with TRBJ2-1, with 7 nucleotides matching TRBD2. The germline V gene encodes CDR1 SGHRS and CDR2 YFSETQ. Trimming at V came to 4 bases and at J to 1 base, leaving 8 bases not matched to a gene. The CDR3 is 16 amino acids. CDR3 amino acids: CASSPREVWSYNEQFF. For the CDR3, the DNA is TGCGCCAGCAGCCCACGGGAGGTCTGGTCCTACAATGAGCAGTTCTTC.

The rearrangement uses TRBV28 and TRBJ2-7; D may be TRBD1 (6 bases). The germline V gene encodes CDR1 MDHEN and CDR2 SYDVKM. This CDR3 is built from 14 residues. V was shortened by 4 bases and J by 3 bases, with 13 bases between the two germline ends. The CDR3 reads CASSYVRGSYEQYF. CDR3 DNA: TGTGCCAGCAGTTATGTCAGGGGAAGCTACGAGCAGTACTTC.

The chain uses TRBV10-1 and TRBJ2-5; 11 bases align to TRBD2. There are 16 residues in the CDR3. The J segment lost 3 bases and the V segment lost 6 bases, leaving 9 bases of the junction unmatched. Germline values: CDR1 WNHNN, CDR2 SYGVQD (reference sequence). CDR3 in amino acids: CASRLQILAGEETQYF. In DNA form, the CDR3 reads TGCGCCAGCAGACTACAAATACTAGCGGGAGAAGAGACCCAGTACTTC.

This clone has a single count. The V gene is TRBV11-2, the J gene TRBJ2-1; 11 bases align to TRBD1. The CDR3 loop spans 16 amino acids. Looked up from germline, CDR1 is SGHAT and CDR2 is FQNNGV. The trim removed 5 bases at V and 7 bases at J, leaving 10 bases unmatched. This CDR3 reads CASSQRRDRGENEQFF. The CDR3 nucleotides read TGTGCCAGCAGCCAGAGGAGGGACAGGGGGGAAAATGAGCAGTTCTTC.

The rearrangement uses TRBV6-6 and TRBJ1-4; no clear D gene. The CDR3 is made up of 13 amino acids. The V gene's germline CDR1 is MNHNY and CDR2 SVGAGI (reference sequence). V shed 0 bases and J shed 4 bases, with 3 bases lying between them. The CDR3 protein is CASSYSNNEKLFF. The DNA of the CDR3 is TGTGCCAGCAGTTACTCGAATAATGAAAAACTGTTTTTT.

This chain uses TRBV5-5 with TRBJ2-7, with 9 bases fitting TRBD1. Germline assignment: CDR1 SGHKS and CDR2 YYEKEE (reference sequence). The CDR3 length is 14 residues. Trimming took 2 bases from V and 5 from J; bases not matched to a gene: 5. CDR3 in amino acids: CASSFMGQGHEQYF. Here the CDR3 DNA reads TGTGCCAGCAGCTTTATGGGACAGGGCCACGAGCAGTACTTC.

CDR3 DNA sequence: TGTGCCAGCAGTTTTCTGGACAGGGAGGAAAAACTGTTTTTT. This codes for CASSFLDREEKLFF. The V call is TRBV28, the J call TRBJ1-4; 8 bases are a match to TRBD1. Germline-derived CDR1 and CDR2 are MDHEN and SYDVKM. The CDR3 contains 14 residues. V shed 3 bases, J shed 8 bases, and the junction held 5 bases outside the gene matches. The full variable domain, completed using reference TRBV28 and TRBJ1-4, is DVKVTQSSRYLVKRTGEKVFLECVQDMDHENMFWYRQDPGLGLRLIYFSYDVKMKEKGDIPEGYSVSREKKERFSLILESASTNQTSMYLCASSFLDREEKLFFGSGTQLSVL.

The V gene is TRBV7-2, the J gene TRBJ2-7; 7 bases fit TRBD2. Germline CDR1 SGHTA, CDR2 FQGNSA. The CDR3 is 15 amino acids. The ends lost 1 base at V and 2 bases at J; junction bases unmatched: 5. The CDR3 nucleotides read TGTGCCAGCAGCTTAGTGGGCGGGGGAACCTACGAGCAGTACTTC. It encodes CASSLVGGGTYEQYF.

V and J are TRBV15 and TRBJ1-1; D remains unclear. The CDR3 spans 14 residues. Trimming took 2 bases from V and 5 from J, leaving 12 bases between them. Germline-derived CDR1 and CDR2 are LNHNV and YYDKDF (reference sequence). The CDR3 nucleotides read TGTGCCACCAGCAGAATTCTTAGTCGGACTGAAGCTTTCTTT. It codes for CATSRILSRTEAFF.

CDR3 nucleotide sequence: TGTGCCACCATAAGACGGGAGAGAGAAAAACTGTTTTTT. Protein product: CATIRREREKLFF. The J gene is TRBJ1-4, the V gene TRBV2; D gene ambiguous. The V end was cut by 10 bases, the J end by 8 bases, with 17 bases between. This CDR3 comprises 13 residues. Germline V gene data show CDR1 as SNHLY and CDR2 as FYNNEI.

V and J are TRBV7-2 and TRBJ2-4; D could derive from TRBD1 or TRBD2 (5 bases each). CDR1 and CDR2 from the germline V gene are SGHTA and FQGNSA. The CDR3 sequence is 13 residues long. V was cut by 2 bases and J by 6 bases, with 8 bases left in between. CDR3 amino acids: CASSLKGPNIQYF. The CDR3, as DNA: TGTGCCAGCAGCTTAAAGGGACCAAACATTCAGTACTTC.

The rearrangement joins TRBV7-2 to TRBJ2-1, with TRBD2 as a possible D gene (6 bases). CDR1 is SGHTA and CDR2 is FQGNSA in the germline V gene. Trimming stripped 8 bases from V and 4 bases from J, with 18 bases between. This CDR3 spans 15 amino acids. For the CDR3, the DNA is TGTGCCAGCCGACTTAGCGGAGGAATTTACAATGAGCAGTTCTTC. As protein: CASRLSGGIYNEQFF.